This TCR beta chain was obtained from a study of blood T cell repertoires in COVID-19. Study-level background: Italy, Spain and the United States were the sources of the convalescent and acute COVID-19 samples. In each case, the material was cDNA or gDNA derived from T cells, B-cell-depleted T cells, or PBMCs.

In its sample, this clone was seen once. Original processing notes: Estimated nucleated cell counts came from reference gene primer amplification. Sequencing was performed with immunoSEQ multiplex PCR; in TCRdb, only in-frame clones are kept and a portion is missing. That table furnishes V, J and clone size, whereas the DNA furnished D and trimming. The sample records some 400,000 clones, approximately 87% being singletons. In germline, CDR1 is LGHDT, CDR2 YNNKEL (reference sequence). There are 13 residues in the CDR3. Trimming cost V 1 base and J 5 bases, with 6 bases left between them. The gene calls are TRBV3-1 (or the pseudogene TRBV3-2) and TRBJ2-1, with D unclear. Sequencing input: peripheral blood. This receptor was taken from a woman aged 55-69 years with COVID-19, enrolled during active disease. The CDR3 loop is CASSQGADNEQFF. In DNA, the CDR3 is TGTGCCAGCAGCCAAGGGGCCGACAATGAGCAGTTCTTC.